These 5 T cell receptor beta chains originate from one sample sequenced in a study of glioma-infiltrating T cells. TCR alpha and beta CDR3 regions were amplified from RNA using iRepertoire nested multiplex PCR. Via MiXCR, TCRdb re-called the multiplex PCR reads, giving one row per CDR3 protein. The table has under 200,000 distinct CDR3 sequences, around 40% seen once; the top ten hold around 5.2%. Specimen: glioma tissue, nonneoplastic brain tissue, or PBMCs (not recorded which). The source is a human donor with low-grade glioma or glioblastoma, undergoing nonglioma brain surgery, or in good health (not recorded which).

The chain is built from TRBV5-1 and TRBJ2-2, with D possibly TRBD2 on 5 matching bases. CDR1 is SGHRS, CDR2 YFSETQ, per germline. CDR3 length equals 14 residues. With 0 bases removed from V and 5 bases from J, the gap between germline ends came to 8 bases. The DNA for the CDR3 is TGCGCCAGCAGCTTGGCACGGGGTACCGGGGAGCTGTTTTTT. It encodes CASSLARGTGELFF.

This clonotype is labeled as medium-sized. The chain joins TRBV28 to TRBJ1-5, with 8 bases aligning to TRBD1. The CDR3 spans 18 residues. CDR1 MDHEN and CDR2 SYDVKM come from the germline V gene. With V trimmed by 6 bases and J by 5 bases, 18 bases remained unmatched. The CDR3 spells CASSQGQGLGSNDQPQHF. The CDR3 DNA sequence: TGTGCCAGCAGCCAAGGACAGGGTCTAGGCTCTAACGATCAGCCCCAGCATTTT.

As for this clonotype: The germline gene is not matched at one end of the junction; a read error may be the cause. The chain combines TRBV20-1 with TRBJ2-3, with D possibly TRBD2 on 6 matching bases. The CDR3 spans 15 residues. Per germline, CDR1 DFQATT and CDR2 SNEGSKA (reference sequence). CDR3 coding DNA: TGCAGTGCTGCAAGACTAGAGGGCCTTACAGATAAGCAGTATTTT. It encodes CSAARLEGLTDKQYF.

A note on this clonotype: Since a much larger clone is just one base distant, this may be a read error. The chain carries TRBV28 and TRBJ2-1, with 7 bases aligning to TRBD2. Germline V gene sequence: CDR1 MDHEN, CDR2 SYDVKM. The CDR3 spans 16 residues. CDR3 DNA: TGTGCCAGCAGTTTATTCGGGAGGAGCTCCTACAATAAGCAGTTCTTC. Translating gives CASSLFGRSSYNKQFF.

The V and J genes are TRBV3-1 and TRBJ2-3, with D possibly TRBD2 on 6 matching bases. CDR3 length equals 16 residues. The germline V gene encodes CDR1 LGHDT and CDR2 YNNKEL (reference sequence). Deletions cut 0 bases from V and 1 base from J, with 11 bases between. In DNA form, the CDR3 reads TGTGCCAGCAGCCAAGATACGGGAGCGGGCACAGATACGCAGTATTTT. Translation: CASSQDTGAGTDTQYF.